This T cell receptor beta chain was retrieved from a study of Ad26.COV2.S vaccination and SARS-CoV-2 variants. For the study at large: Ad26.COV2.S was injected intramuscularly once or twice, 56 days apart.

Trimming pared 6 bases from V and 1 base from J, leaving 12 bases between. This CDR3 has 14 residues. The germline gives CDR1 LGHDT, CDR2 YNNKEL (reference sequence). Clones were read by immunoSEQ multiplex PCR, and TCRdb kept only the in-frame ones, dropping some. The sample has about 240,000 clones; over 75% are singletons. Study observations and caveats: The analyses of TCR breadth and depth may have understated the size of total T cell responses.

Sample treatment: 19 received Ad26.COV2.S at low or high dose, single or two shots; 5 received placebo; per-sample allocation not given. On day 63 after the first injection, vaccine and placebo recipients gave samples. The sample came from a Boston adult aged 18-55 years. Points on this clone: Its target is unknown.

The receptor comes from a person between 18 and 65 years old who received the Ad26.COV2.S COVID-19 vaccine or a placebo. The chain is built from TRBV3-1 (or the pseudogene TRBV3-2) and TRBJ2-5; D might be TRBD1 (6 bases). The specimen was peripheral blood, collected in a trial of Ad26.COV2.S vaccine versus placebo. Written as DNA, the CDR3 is TGTGCCAGCAGACTAAACAGGGTCCAAGAGACCCAGTACTTC. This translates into CASRLNRVQETQYF.